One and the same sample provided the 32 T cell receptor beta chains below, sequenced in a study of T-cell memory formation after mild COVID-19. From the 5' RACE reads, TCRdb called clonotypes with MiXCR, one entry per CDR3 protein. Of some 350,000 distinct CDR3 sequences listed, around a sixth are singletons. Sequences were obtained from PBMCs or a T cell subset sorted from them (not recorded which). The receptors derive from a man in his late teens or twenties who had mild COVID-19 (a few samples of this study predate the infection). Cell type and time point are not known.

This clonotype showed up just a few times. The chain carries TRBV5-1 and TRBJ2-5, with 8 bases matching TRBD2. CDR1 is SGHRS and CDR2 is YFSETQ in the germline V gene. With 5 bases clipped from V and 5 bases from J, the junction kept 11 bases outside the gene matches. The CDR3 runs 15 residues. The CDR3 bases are TGCGCCAGCAGTCCCGGGACTAGGATCGGTGAGACCCAGTACTTC. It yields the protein CASSPGTRIGETQYF.

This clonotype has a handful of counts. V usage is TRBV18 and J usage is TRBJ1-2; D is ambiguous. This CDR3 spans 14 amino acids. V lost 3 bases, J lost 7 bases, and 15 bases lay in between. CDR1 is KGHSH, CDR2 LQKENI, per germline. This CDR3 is CASSPDGSLVGYTF. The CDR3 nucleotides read TGTGCCAGCTCACCGGATGGTAGTCTTGTTGGCTACACCTTC.

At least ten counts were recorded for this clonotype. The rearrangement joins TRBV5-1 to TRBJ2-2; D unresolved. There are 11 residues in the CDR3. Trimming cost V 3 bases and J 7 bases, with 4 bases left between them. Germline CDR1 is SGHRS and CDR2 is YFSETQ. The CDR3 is CASSSGGELFF. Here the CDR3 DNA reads TGCGCCAGCAGCTCGGGCGGGGAGCTGTTTTTT.

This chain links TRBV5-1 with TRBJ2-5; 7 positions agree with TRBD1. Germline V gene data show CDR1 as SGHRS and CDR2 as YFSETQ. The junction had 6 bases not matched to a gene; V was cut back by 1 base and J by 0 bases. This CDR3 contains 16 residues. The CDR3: CASSLFGRGNQETQYF. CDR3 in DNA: TGCGCCAGCAGCTTGTTCGGCAGGGGGAACCAAGAGACCCAGTACTTC.

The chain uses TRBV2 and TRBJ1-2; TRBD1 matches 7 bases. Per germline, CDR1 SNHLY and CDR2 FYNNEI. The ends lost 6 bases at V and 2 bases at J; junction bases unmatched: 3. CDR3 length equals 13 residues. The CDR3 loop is CASSEQGNYGYTF. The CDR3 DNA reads TGTGCCAGCAGCGAACAGGGGAACTATGGCTACACCTTC.

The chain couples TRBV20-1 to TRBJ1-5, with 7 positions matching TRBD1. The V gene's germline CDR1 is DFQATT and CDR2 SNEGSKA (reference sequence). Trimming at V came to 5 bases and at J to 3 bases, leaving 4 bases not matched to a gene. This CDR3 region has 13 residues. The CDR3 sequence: CSAGTAINQPQHF. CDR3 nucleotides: TGCAGTGCTGGGACAGCAATCAATCAGCCCCAGCATTTT.

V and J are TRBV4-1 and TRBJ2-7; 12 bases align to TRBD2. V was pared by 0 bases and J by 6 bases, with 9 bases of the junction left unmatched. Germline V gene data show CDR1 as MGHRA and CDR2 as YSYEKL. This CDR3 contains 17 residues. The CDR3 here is CASSQDRRRLAGVEQYV. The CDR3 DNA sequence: TGCGCCAGCAGCCAAGATCGAAGGAGACTAGCGGGGGTCGAGCAGTACGTC.

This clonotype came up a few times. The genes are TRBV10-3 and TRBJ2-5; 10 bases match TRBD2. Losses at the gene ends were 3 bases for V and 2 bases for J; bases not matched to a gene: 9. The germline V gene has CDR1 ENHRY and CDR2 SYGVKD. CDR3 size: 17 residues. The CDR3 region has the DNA TGTGCCATCAGTGATTTACTAGCGGGGACACAACAAGAGACCCAGTACTTC. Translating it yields CAISDLLAGTQQETQYF.

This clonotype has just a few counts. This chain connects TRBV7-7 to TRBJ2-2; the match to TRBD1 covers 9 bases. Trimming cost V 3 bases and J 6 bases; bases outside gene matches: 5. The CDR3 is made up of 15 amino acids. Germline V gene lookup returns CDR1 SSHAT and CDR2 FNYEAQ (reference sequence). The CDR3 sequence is CASSFGQGLSGELFF. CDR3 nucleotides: TGTGCCAGCAGCTTCGGACAGGGGTTGTCCGGGGAGCTGTTTTTT.

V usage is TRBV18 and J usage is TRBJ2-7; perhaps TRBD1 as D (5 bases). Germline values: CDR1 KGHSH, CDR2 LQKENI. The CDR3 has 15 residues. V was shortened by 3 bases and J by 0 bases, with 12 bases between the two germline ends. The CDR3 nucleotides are TGTGCCAGCTCACCGATGAGAGACAGCTCCTACGAGCAGTACTTC. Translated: CASSPMRDSSYEQYF.

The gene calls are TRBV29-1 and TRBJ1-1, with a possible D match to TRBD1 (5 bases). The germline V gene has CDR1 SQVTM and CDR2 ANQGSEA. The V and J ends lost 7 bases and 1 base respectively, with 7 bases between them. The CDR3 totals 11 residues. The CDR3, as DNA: TGCAGCGCAGACAGGAACACTGAAGCTTTCTTT. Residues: CSADRNTEAFF. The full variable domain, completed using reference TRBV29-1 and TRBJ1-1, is SAVISQKPSRDICQRGTSLTIQCQVDSQVTMMFWYRQQPGQSLTLIATANQGSEATYESGFVIDKFPISRPNLTFSTLTVSNMSPEDSSIYLCSADRNTEAFFGQGTRLTVV.

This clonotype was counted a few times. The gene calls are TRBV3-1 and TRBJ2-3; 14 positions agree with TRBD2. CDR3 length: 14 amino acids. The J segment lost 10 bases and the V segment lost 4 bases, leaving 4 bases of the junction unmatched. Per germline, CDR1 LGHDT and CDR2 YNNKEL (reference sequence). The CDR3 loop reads CASSPGLAGASQYF. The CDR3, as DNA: TGTGCCAGCAGCCCGGGACTAGCGGGGGCCTCGCAGTATTTT.

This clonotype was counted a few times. The CDR3 loop reads CASSVTSGWGDTEAFF. As DNA, the CDR3 is TGTGCCAGCAGCGTTACATCGGGTTGGGGGGACACTGAAGCTTTCTTT. The chain employs TRBV5-5 and TRBJ1-1; TRBD1 might be the D (5 bases). This CDR3 has 16 residues. V lost 4 bases, J lost 3 bases, and 19 bases lay in between. The germline V gene has CDR1 SGHKS and CDR2 YYEKEE (reference sequence).

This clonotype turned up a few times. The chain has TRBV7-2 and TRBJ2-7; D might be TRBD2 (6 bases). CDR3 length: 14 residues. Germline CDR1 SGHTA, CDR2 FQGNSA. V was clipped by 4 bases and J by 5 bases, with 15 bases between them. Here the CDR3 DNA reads TGTGCCAGCAGCTCTGACGGGACTCTAGACGAGCAGTACTTC. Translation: CASSSDGTLDEQYF.

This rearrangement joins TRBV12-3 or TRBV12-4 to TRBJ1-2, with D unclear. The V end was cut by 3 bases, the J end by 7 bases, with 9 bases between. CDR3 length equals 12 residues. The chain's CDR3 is CASSFWGGGYTF. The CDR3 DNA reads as TGTGCCAGCAGTTTCTGGGGAGGTGGCTACACCTTC.

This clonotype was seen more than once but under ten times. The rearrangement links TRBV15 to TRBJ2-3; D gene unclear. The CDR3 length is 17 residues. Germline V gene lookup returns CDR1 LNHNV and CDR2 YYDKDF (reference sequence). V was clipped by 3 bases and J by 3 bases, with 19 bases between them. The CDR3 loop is CATSRPPTTRSTDTQYF. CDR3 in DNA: TGTGCCACCAGCAGGCCTCCGACGACCCGCTCGACAGATACGCAGTATTTT.

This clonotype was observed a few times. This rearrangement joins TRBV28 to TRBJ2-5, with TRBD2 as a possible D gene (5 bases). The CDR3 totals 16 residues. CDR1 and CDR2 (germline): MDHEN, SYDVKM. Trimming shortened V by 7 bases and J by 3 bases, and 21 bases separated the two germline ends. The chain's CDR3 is CASTTGGYLTEETQYF. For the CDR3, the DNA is TGTGCCAGCACCACGGGCGGGTACTTGACCGAAGAGACCCAGTACTTC.

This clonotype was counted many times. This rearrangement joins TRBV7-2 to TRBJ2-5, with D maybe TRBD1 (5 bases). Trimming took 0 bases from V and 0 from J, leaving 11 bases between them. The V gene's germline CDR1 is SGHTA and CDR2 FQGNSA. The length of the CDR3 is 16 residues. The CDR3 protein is CASSLAKGLDQETQYF. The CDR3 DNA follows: TGTGCCAGCAGCTTAGCGAAGGGGCTGGACCAAGAGACCCAGTACTTC.

CDR3 in amino acids: CASRVPGELFF. CDR3 bases: TGTGCCAGTAGGGTCCCCGGGGAGCTGTTTTTT. The genes are TRBV19 and TRBJ2-2; no reliable D call. The germline V and J ends were trimmed by 6 bases and 6 bases, with 5 bases remaining between them. CDR1 LNHDA and CDR2 SQIVND come from the germline V gene (reference sequence). There are 11 residues in the CDR3.

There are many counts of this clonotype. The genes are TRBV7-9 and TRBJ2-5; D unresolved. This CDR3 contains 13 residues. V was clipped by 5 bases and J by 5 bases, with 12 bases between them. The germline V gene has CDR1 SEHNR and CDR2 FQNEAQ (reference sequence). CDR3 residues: CASSPSSLETQYF. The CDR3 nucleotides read TGTGCCAGCAGCCCCTCATCCTTGGAGACCCAGTACTTC.

CDR3 in amino acids: CASSLYTGQGASDTQYF. CDR3 in DNA: TGTGCCAGCAGCCTATATACGGGCCAGGGGGCTTCAGATACGCAGTATTTT. The chain combines TRBV7-3 with TRBJ2-3; 8 bases are shared with TRBD1. Germline V gene lookup returns CDR1 SGHTA and CDR2 FQGTGA. J lost 4 bases, V lost 5 bases, and 14 bases had no gene match. CDR3 length equals 17 residues.

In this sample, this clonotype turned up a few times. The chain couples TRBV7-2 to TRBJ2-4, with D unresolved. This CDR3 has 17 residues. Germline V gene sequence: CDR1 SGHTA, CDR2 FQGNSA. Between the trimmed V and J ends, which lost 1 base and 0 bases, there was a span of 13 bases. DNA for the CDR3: TGTGCCAGCAGCTTAGGACCTTCCAGAATAGCCAAAAACATTCAGTACTTC. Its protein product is CASSLGPSRIAKNIQYF.

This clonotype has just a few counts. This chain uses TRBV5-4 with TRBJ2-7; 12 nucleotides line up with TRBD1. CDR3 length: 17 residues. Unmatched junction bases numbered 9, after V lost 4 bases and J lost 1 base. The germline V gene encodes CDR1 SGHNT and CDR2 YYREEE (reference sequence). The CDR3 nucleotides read TGTGCCAGCAGCCGAGGTTCGGGACAGGGGGCATCCTACGAGCAGTACGTC. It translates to CASSRGSGQGASYEQYV.

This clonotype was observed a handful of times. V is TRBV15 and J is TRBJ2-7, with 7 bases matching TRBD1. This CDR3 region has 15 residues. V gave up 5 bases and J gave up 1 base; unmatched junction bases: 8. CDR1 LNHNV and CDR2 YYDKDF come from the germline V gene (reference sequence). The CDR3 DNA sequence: TGTGCCACCAGCGTAGGGGGCCTCAGTTCCTACGAGCAGTACTTC. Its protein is CATSVGGLSSYEQYF. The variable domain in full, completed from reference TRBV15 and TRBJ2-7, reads DAMVIQNPRYQVTQFGKPVTLSCSQTLNHNVMYWYQQKSSQAPKLLFHYYDKDFNNEADTPDNFQSRRPNTSFCFLDIRSPGLGDTAMYLCATSVGGLSSYEQYFGPGTRLTVT.

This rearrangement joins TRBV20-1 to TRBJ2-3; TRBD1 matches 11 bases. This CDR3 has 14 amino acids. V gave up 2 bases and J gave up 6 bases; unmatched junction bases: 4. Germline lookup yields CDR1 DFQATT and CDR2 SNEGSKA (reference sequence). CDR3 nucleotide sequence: TGCAGTGCTAGAAGGGACAGGGGGATGGATACGCAGTATTTT. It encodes CSARRDRGMDTQYF.

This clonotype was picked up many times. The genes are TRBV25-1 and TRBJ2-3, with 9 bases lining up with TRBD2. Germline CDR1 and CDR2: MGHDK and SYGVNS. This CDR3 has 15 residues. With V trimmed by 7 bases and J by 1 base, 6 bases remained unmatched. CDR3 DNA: TGTGCCAGCACCCCAAAGCGGGGGGGCACAGATACGCAGTATTTT. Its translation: CASTPKRGGTDTQYF.

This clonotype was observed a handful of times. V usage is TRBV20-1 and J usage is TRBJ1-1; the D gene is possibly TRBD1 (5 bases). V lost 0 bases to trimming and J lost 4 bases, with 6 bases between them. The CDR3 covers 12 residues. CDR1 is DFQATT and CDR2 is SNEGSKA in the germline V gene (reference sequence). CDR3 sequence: CSAREGGTEAFF. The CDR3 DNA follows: TGCAGTGCTAGAGAGGGGGGCACTGAAGCTTTCTTT.

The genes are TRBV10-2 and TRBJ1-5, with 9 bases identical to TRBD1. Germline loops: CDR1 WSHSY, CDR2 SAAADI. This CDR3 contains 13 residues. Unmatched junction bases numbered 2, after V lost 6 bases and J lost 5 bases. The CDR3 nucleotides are TGCGCCAGCAGCGGACAGGGGCATCAGCCCCAGCATTTT. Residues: CASSGQGHQPQHF.

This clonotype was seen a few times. The CDR3, as DNA: TGCGCCAGCAGCTTCATTGCAGGGGCTAACTATGGCTACACCTTC. Translation: CASSFIAGANYGYTF. V gene TRBV5-1 combines with J gene TRBJ1-2, with D possibly matching TRBD1 (6 bases). The V end lost 2 bases, the J end lost 0 bases, and 11 bases lay between the germline ends. Germline CDR1 is SGHRS and CDR2 is YFSETQ. CDR3 size: 15 residues.

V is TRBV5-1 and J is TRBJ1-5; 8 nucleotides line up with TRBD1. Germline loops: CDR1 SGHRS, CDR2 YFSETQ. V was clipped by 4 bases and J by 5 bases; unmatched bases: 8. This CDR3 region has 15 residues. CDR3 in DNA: TGCGCCAGCAGCCCGTTCGGGACAGGAGATCAGCCCCAGCATTTT. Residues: CASSPFGTGDQPQHF.

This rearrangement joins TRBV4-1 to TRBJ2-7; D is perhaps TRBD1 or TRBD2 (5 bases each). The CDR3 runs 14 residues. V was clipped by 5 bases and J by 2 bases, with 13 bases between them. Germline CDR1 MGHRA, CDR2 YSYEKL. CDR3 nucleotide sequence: TGCGCCAGCAGCTCCCGGGACCGGGCCTACGAGCAGTACTTC. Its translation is CASSSRDRAYEQYF.

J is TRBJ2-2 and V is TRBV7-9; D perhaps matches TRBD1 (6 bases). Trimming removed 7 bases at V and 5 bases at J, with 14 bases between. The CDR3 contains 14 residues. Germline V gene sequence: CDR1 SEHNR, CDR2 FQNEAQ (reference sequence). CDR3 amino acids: CASTPTGKTGELFF. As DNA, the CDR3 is TGTGCCAGCACACCTACAGGGAAAACCGGGGAGCTGTTTTTT.